This paragraph reports one T cell receptor (beta chain). Its antigen remains unidentified. This entry comes from a study of T cell responses to AZD1222 COVID-19 vaccine. Study-wide points: Variant regions that are unmutated are reportedly the target of nearly half of spike-specific TCRs. Just 5 to 7 AZD1222 recipients tested seropositive at baseline.

Profiling relied on immunoSEQ multiplex PCR, and the TCRdb table lists in-frame clones only, not all of them. The sample lists 200,000 or so clones, around 87% occurring once. The TCR originated in an adult in good health. This material consisted of peripheral blood, taken on day 0 of MenACWY control vaccination.

CDR3 bases: TGTGCCAGCACGGGAGCGAACACCGGGGAGCTGTTTTTT. This sequence encodes CASTGANTGELFF. The chain is built from TRBV6-5 and TRBJ2-2, with TRBD2 as a possible D gene (6 bases). Per the germline V gene, CDR1 is MNHEY and CDR2 is SVGAGI. V shed 7 bases and J shed 0 bases, with 6 bases lying between them. This CDR3 comprises 13 residues.